Sequencing of this T cell receptor beta chain was carried out in a study of graft-versus-host responses after intestinal transplantation. Study in general: Grafts were multivisceral, liver-intestinal, or isolated intestinal. Every recipient underwent anti-thymocyte globulin induction, then tacrolimus and steroids for three to four years.

With roughly 200,000 irradiated, violet-dye-labeled stimulator cells, roughly 200,000 CFSE-labeled responder cells were plated. Researchers sorted proliferating CFSE-low CD3+CD4+ and CD3+CD8+ responders once the reaction had finished. V gave up 2 bases and J gave up 6 bases, with 14 bases separating them. CDR3 length equals 15 residues. CDR1 and CDR2 (germline): MNHNY, SVGAGI (reference sequence). Assay: immunoSEQ multiplex PCR; the TCRdb copy retains only in-frame clones and omits some. Among around 10,000 clones listed, roughly 27% were seen once. This sample comprised alloreactive CD4+ T cells from a mixed lymphocyte reaction culture, obtained before intestinal transplant. The subset: CFSE-low proliferating T cells sorted from roughly 6-day pre-transplant mixed lymphocyte reaction (GvH or HvG direction). The chain uses TRBV6-6 and TRBJ1-5, with D maybe TRBD1 (6 bases). This receptor was identified in a human patient who received an intestinal transplant. Here the CDR3 reads CASSYVPGVAQPQHF. The CDR3 DNA is TGTGCCAGCAGTTACGTCCCAGGGGTAGCTCAGCCCCAGCATTTT.